The present T cell receptor (beta chain) was sequenced within a study of cytomegalovirus exposure and HLA in healthy donors (dated by TCRdb to about 2017). With regard to the full study: An earlier analysis of approximately 640 of the donors reported 250 to 300 Gb of sequence data and around 120 million unique TCR beta sequences from about 179 million T cells. An early release covering roughly 600 HLA-typed donors comprised about 300 gigabases of sequencing data and 65 million to 100 million unique TCR sequences. Among the roughly 400 genotyped donors, about 85% belonged to the genetic ancestry cluster associated with self-reported Caucasian donors. The aim of the study was to test whether cataloging public T cell receptors could identify signatures of past pathogen exposure. The study profiled the T cell repertoires of hundreds of subjects by immunosequencing and related them to cytomegalovirus serostatus. Besides the first cohort of about 730 subjects, a separate validation cohort made up of some 110 different subjects was used. The study combined high-throughput TCR immunosequencing, statistical association of individual TCRs with disease status, and machine learning to predict cytomegalovirus infection status. A later analysis re-analyzed previously published TCR beta repertoires from 660 or so donors and added high-resolution HLA genotyping to study TCR occurrence patterns. The later analysis used no new phenotypic data to find candidate immune exposures, relying instead on TCR beta sequences and their occurrence across donors. In an earlier analysis of 550 to 700 of the donors, high-throughput TCR beta sequencing was used to judge whether each TCR beta V gene segment behaved as functional or pseudogenic. Alongside the repertoire data, information on donor age, sex, ethnicity and CMV serostatus was compiled. Genome-wide SNP genotypes for about three fifths of the roughly 700 donors were used in a later genetic analysis, which treated that subset as a discovery cohort. Every repertoire in the discovery cohort had been generated on one and the same sequencing platform. HLA typing covered class I and class II loci at four-digit resolution. Typing coverage varied by locus: roughly 629-640 donors for A, B, C, DRB1 and DQB1; approximately 500 for DQA1; over 600 for DPA1; approximately 450 for DPB1. Roughly five DR-DQ haplotypes were handled as single units for association and clustering because linkage in the cohort was strong. Among over 350 genotyped donors of the cohort, an average of approximately 240,000 unique TCR beta nucleotide sequences were sequenced per donor, roughly 20% of them non-productive. Results and caveats for the whole study, not just this receptor: A later analysis found that HLA-associated TCR beta chains were more clonally expanded and had lower generation probabilities than equally common non-associated chains. Most TCR sequences were seen in very few donors, while some public TCRs were found in many individuals. V-gene and J-gene trimming of TCR beta chains was associated with a missense DCLRE1C variant in a later genetic analysis, and the association was replicated in an independent cohort. Only TCR beta chains were sequenced in this cohort, and the absence of alpha or paired-chain data limited detectable features. In a later analysis, some 17,000 TCR beta sequences were associated with specific HLA alleles at a false discovery rate of 0.05. Assigning TCR associations to individual alleles was difficult when HLA alleles, especially DR and DQ, strongly co-occurred. Roughly 17 rarely observed V segments, including chromosome 9 orphons, were excluded from the earlier analysis of approximately 500 of the donors because counts were too low. The classifier was reported to diagnose cytomegalovirus status with high specificity and sensitivity in both the original cohort and the validation cohort. Because HLA typing was missing for some donors at each locus, association tests included only the typed subset. A group of highly shared sequence variants was considered likely to be a technical artifact of the sequencing pipeline. A later analysis found that TCR association rates varied across HLA loci, with DRB1 alleles showing the most associated TCRs and HLA-C alleles the fewest. A later analysis reported that several top co-occurrence clusters appeared linked to parvovirus B19, influenza, CMV and Epstein-Barr virus. The presence/absence analyses assumed that sequencing depth was roughly uniform across donors, and that assumption may not be true. For the cohort, immune exposure information was limited to CMV serostatus. In vitro tests confirmed that a few of the cytomegalovirus-associated TCR beta chains recognize cytomegalovirus antigens. In an earlier analysis of more than 450 of the donors, most TCR beta V segments were observed in productive rearrangements about 90% or about 30% of the time, broadly matching IMGT annotations. In a later genetic analysis, fewer N-insertions in productive TCRs were reported among donors in an Asian-associated ancestry cluster than the 666-donor mean. According to the authors, the approach could potentially be generalized to other disease states and immunological phenotypes. A total of 150 or so TCR beta chains were listed by the study as associated with cytomegalovirus. A further reported finding was that TCR beta sequences accurately predicted the HLA-A and HLA-B alleles for most subjects in the first cohort. According to a later analysis, most CMV-associated TCR beta chains appeared to be HLA-restricted, and the HLA associations seemed to be driven largely by CMV exposure. Linkage disequilibrium might explain the correlated functional status among segregating V segments, but an unknown experimental factor could not be excluded. Because the 87-base-pair reads could not distinguish some IMGT-functional V segments, including TRBV6-2 and TRBV6-3, those segments were excluded.

The cohort comprised fewer than 700 healthy bone marrow donors. All cohort members were sampled while nominally healthy, although unrecorded immune exposures were likely present. The donor was CMV seronegative and was included in the group of a few hundred seronegative cohort members. A peripheral blood sample was provided by each donor, and peripheral blood mononuclear cells were used for TCR beta sequencing. Genomic DNA extraction from the blood cell samples was performed with the Qiagen DNeasy Blood Extraction Kit. The germline V gene provides CDR1 KGHSY and CDR2 FQNENV. Compared with germline, V lacks 2 bases and J lacks 8 bases; bases without a gene match: 5. The CDR3 has 15 amino acids, counting the end cysteine and phenylalanine. The read is trimmed to its CDR3 DNA, 45 bases read in frame from base 1. Of note for this clone: The target of this receptor is not known. There are no base qualities to consult, and no much larger clone falls within one base.

The library was generated by the immunoSEQ multiplex PCR assay. For the multiplex PCR, a mixture combining 60 forward primers for TCR Vbeta segments and 13 reverse primers for TCR Jbeta segments was used. The CDR3 region of rearranged TCR beta genes was amplified from genomic DNA by a multiplex PCR assay. The Illumina HiSeq System was used to sequence the amplified TCR beta libraries as 87-base-pair reads. As for the authors' bioinformatics: A later analysis counted 65 million to 90 million unique TCR beta chains across the 500 to 850 repertoires, and 9 million to 14 million of these chains were shared by at least two donors. To remove PCR and sequencing errors, raw reads were error-corrected and collapsed into unique sequences using a nearest-neighbor algorithm that merged closely related sequences. To assign V, D and J gene segments, CDR3 sequences were aligned to IMGT reference sequences. For a sequence to be retained, at least a six-nucleotide match to both a V gene segment and a J gene segment was required. A rearrangement counted as productive if the CDR3 had no stop codons and remained in frame with V and J, and every other rearrangement counted as non-productive. Following IMGT convention, CDR3 was defined as the stretch from the second conserved V-encoded cysteine to the conserved J-encoded phenylalanine. The earlier analysis of about 620 of the donors excluded sequences that lacked an unambiguous match to a single V gene segment. In an earlier analysis of some 590 of the donors, V segments were called functional above 56.7% productive rearrangements and were called segregating when the between-donor standard deviation exceeded 5%. A statistical classification framework was developed to diagnose cytomegalovirus status using the catalog of TCR beta chain sequences. In a later analysis, V and J genes were assigned by comparing TCR nucleotide sequences against IMGT/GENE-DB human TR gene sequences. The TCRdist pipeline was used in a later analysis to assign CDR3 sequences and most-parsimonious VDJ recombination scenarios. In a later analysis, each TCR beta chain was defined by its CDR3 amino acid sequence together with its V-gene family, and reads without a unique V-gene family were excluded. To address suspected cross-contamination and a sequencing artifact, a later analysis removed around 600 highly shared, low-generation-probability nucleotide sequences. For each public chain, a later analysis derived a clonal expansion index from normalized ranks of inferred template counts within each repertoire. A later analysis computed generation probabilities with a VDJ recombination model fitted to out-of-frame rearrangements, and checked the results against IGoR. In a later analysis, hypergeometric tests were used to score TCR-TCR, TCR-HLA and TCR-CMV co-occurrence, with a repertoire-size bias correction applied to TCR pairs. To estimate false discovery rates, a later analysis permuted the HLA or CMV assignments 20 times. In a later analysis, co-occurring TCRs were grouped with DBSCAN, and TCRdist sequence similarity was added when clustering was performed within HLA-allele-positive subsets. Co-occurrence clustering excluded repertoires with fewer than 30,000 or more than 120,000 public chains, plus five with anomalous nucleotide sharing. As stored in TCRdb, this immuneACCESS dataset retains in-frame rearrangements with V and J assigned. A fraction of the clones does not appear; measured against another copy, unresolved V genes explain less than half of the discrepancy, and the remainder lacks a known reason. V and J calls and clone size come straight from that table; D and trimming were deduced from the DNA. A total of 210,000 or so clones appear in this sample, less than 85% of them only once. About 0.22% of the sample is held by the ten biggest clonotypes.

This sequence was found in a girl aged 2 to 9 in good health and CMV-seronegative. The sample consisted of PBMCs. The chain uses TRBV16 and TRBJ2-1, with 11 junctional bases fitting TRBD2. The DNA is TGTGCCAGCAGCCAAGCGACTAGCGGGACGGATGAGCAGTTCTTC. Translated, it reads CASSQATSGTDEQFF.